The T cell receptor beta chain under discussion was sequenced for a study of T cell responses to AZD1222 COVID-19 vaccine. The assay was immunoSEQ multiplex PCR, and TCRdb's table has in-frame clones only and misses some. The table lists roughly 130,000 clones, approximately 90% of them singletons. The CDR3 runs 13 residues. Deletions cut 4 bases from V and 0 bases from J, with 9 bases between. Germline lookup yields CDR1 DFQATT and CDR2 SNEGSKA (reference sequence). Findings and limits, study-wide: Vaccine-associated CD4 TCRs ranged over spike, dominating at 160-218 and 743-854.

For this clone: Its antigen remains unknown.

The TCR sequence derives from an adult in good health. V usage is TRBV20-1 and J usage is TRBJ1-1; D is unresolved. The starting material was peripheral blood, obtained on day 0 of AZD1222 vaccination. The CDR3 bases are TGCAGTGCTACTGACACTATGAACACTGAAGCTTTCTTT. Its translation is CSATDTMNTEAFF.